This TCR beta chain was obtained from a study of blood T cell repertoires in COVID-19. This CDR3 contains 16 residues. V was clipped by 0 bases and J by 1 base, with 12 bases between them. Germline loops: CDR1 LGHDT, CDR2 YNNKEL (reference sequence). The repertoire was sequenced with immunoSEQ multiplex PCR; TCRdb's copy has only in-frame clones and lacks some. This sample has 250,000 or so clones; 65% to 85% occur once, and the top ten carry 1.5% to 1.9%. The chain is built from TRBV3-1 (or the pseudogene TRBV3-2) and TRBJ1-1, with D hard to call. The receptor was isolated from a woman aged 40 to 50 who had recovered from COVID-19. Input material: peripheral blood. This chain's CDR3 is CASSQDLLSGNTEAFF. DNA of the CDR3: TGTGCCAGCAGCCAAGACCTACTTTCGGGGAACACTGAAGCTTTCTTT.